The 23 T cell receptor beta chains below all came from one sample that was sequenced in a study of cytomegalovirus exposure and HLA in healthy donors. PCR used 60 Vbeta primers and 13 Jbeta primers. Sequencing used immunoSEQ multiplex PCR; TCRdb keeps in-frame clones, though not all of them. The data show about 160,000 clones, 80% seen once. The sample taken for sequencing was PBMCs. The receptors were gathered from a man aged 18 to 35 in good health and CMV-seropositive.

This chain uses TRBV9 with TRBJ1-4, with 8 positions matching TRBD1. V gave up 0 bases and J gave up 7 bases; unmatched junction bases: 5. Germline-derived CDR1 and CDR2 are SGDLS and YYNGEE. The CDR3 extends over 15 amino acids. CDR3 coding DNA: TGTGCCAGCAGCGTAGGGGGGACAGGCGGTGAAAAACTGTTTTTT. Protein sequence: CASSVGGTGGEKLFF.

The J gene is TRBJ2-3, the V gene TRBV19; 10 nucleotides match TRBD2. V trimming: 6 bases; J trimming: 0 bases; junction bases outside the gene matches: 3. The CDR3 length is 15 residues. Germline lookup yields CDR1 LNHDA and CDR2 SQIVND (reference sequence). The CDR3 sequence is CASRPSGSSTDTQYF. The CDR3 bases are TGTGCCAGTAGACCTAGCGGGAGCAGCACAGATACGCAGTATTTT.

The chain recombines TRBV7-2 with TRBJ1-6, with D possibly TRBD1 on 5 matching bases. The length of the CDR3 is 15 residues. Trimming removed 1 base at V and 10 bases at J, with 14 bases between. Per the germline V gene, CDR1 is SGHTA and CDR2 is FQGNSA. CDR3 loop: CASSLVAGFVSPLHF. The CDR3 nucleotides are TGTGCCAGCAGCTTAGTGGCAGGGTTTGTATCACCCCTCCACTTT.

V and J are TRBV6-6 and TRBJ1-4; 10 bases agree with TRBD1. CDR1 is MNHNY and CDR2 is SVGAGI in the germline V gene (reference sequence). V trimming: 5 bases; J trimming: 6 bases; junction bases outside the gene matches: 3. The CDR3 is made up of 14 amino acids. CDR3 bases: TGTGCCAGCAGTGACAGGGGGCGAGATGAAAAACTGTTTTTT. It encodes CASSDRGRDEKLFF.

The rearrangement joins TRBV6-1 to TRBJ1-1, with D hard to call. The CDR3 is made up of 12 amino acids. Trimming left V 6 bases short and J 5 bases short, with 10 bases between. From germline, CDR1 is MNHNS and CDR2 SASEGT. The CDR3, as DNA: TGTGCCAGCAGGCCAGTGTGGACTGAAGCTTTCTTT. Its translation: CASRPVWTEAFF.

This clone was detected a few times. The V and J genes are TRBV28 and TRBJ2-7; D unclear. Germline assignment: CDR1 MDHEN and CDR2 SYDVKM. The CDR3 sequence is 12 residues long. V shed 10 bases and J shed 4 bases, with 14 bases lying between them. CDR3 in amino acids: CAKQKAAYEQYF. In DNA, the CDR3 is TGTGCCAAGCAGAAGGCGGCATACGAGCAGTACTTC.

The J gene is TRBJ1-3, the V gene TRBV7-9; possible D gene TRBD1, 6 bases. CDR3 size: 17 residues. Trimming took off 3 bases at V and 0 bases at J, with 15 bases between the two ends. CDR1 SEHNR and CDR2 FQNEAQ come from the germline V gene (reference sequence). In nucleotides, the CDR3 is TGTGCCAGCAGCTTTATCGCAGGGGCTTCCTCTGGAAACACCATATATTTT. It specifies CASSFIAGASSGNTIYF.

This clone appeared a single time. The V call is TRBV2, the J call TRBJ2-1, with D unresolved. CDR1 is SNHLY and CDR2 is FYNNEI in the germline V gene. The CDR3 extends over 15 amino acids. V shed 5 bases and J shed 2 bases, with 13 bases lying between them. CDR3 DNA sequence: TGTGCCAGCAGTATCCAATTAAGAGCCTACAATGAGCAGTTCTTC. This sequence encodes CASSIQLRAYNEQFF.

The chain joins TRBV5-6 to TRBJ2-1; perhaps TRBD1 as D (6 bases). Germline CDR1 and CDR2: SGHDT and YYEEEE. The CDR3 consists of 14 residues. V lost 2 bases and J 12 bases, leaving 18 bases between the germline ends. CDR3 loop: CASSLGGRSDWQFF. The CDR3 DNA follows: TGTGCCAGCAGCTTAGGGGGTCGTAGTGACTGGCAGTTCTTC.

The V gene is TRBV9, the J gene TRBJ1-2, with 7 positions matching TRBD1. This CDR3 spans 14 amino acids. V lost 0 bases to trimming and J lost 6 bases; unmatched junction nucleotides: 5. Germline lookup yields CDR1 SGDLS and CDR2 YYNGEE. CDR3 protein: CASSVGNRGHGYTF. Here the CDR3 DNA reads TGTGCCAGCAGCGTAGGTAACAGGGGACATGGCTACACCTTC.

This clone appeared once. V and J are TRBV9 and TRBJ2-7; possible D gene TRBD2, 6 bases. This CDR3 is built from 15 residues. In germline, CDR1 is SGDLS, CDR2 YYNGEE. V dropped 0 bases and J dropped 2 bases, with 12 bases sitting between them. For the CDR3, the DNA is TGTGCCAGCAGCGTAGGGCCTAGCGAGACCTACGAGCAGTACTTC. Translated, it gives CASSVGPSETYEQYF.

V is TRBV18 and J is TRBJ2-3, with D tentatively TRBD2 (7 bases). This CDR3 contains 16 residues. Germline-derived CDR1 and CDR2 are KGHSH and LQKENI. V was cut by 1 base and J by 4 bases, with 15 bases left in between. The CDR3 DNA reads TGTGCCAGCTCACCACAGGGGGGGTTCTTGGCAGATACGCAGTATTTT. It translates to CASSPQGGFLADTQYF.

J is TRBJ1-1 and V is TRBV6-5; 8 bases agree with TRBD1. Germline values: CDR1 MNHEY, CDR2 SVGAGI. This CDR3 comprises 15 residues. Trimming at V came to 3 bases and at J to 4 bases, leaving 7 bases not matched to a gene. CDR3 sequence: CASSYGEQGATEAFF. The CDR3 nucleotides read TGTGCCAGCAGTTATGGTGAGCAGGGGGCCACTGAAGCTTTCTTT.

V is TRBV27 and J is TRBJ2-5, with D possibly TRBD1 on 6 matching bases. TRBJ2-7 explains the end of the DNA better; the J call may be wrong. The CDR3 consists of 16 residues. Germline V gene data show CDR1 as MNHEY and CDR2 as SMNVEV (reference sequence). CDR3 loop: CASSFMAAGVGYEQYF. CDR3 coding DNA: TGTGCCAGCAGTTTTATGGCGGCAGGGGTGGGCTACGAGCAGTACTTC.

V gene TRBV7-3 combines with J gene TRBJ2-3; TRBD2 might be the D (6 bases). In germline, CDR1 is SGHTA, CDR2 FQGTGA. This CDR3 has 16 amino acids. V was clipped by 2 bases and J by 0 bases, with 12 bases between them. The CDR3 DNA follows: TGTGCCAGCAGCTTATACGGGGGAGAAAGCACAGATACGCAGTATTTT. Translated: CASSLYGGESTDTQYF.

The CDR3 protein is CASSPPTGLTGELFF. Written as DNA, the CDR3 is TGTGCCAGCAGCCCCCCAACAGGTCTCACCGGGGAGCTGTTTTTT. The rearrangement links TRBV7-9 to TRBJ2-2, with D possibly TRBD1 on 5 matching bases. With 5 bases removed from V and 4 bases from J, the gap between germline ends came to 14 bases. Germline lookup yields CDR1 SEHNR and CDR2 FQNEAQ (reference sequence). This CDR3 spans 15 amino acids.

This sequence joins TRBV4-1 and TRBJ2-7; weak D call: TRBD1 (5 bases). The CDR3 covers 15 residues. Trimming pared 0 bases from V and 2 bases from J, leaving 11 bases between. Germline V gene sequence: CDR1 MGHRA, CDR2 YSYEKL. The CDR3, as DNA: TGCGCCAGCAGCCAAGAACGACAGACCGCCTACGAGCAGTACTTC. Translating it yields CASSQERQTAYEQYF.

The chain carries TRBV14 and TRBJ1-2; tentatively, D is TRBD1 (5 bases). With 1 base removed from V and 0 bases from J, the gap between germline ends came to 9 bases. The CDR3 has 15 residues. CDR1 is SGHDN and CDR2 is FVKESK in the germline V gene. This chain's CDR3 is CASSQATGANYGYTF. CDR3 nucleotides: TGTGCCAGCAGCCAAGCAACAGGAGCTAACTATGGCTACACCTTC.

The rearrangement links TRBV14 to TRBJ1-6; D possibly corresponds to TRBD1 (5 bases). CDR1 SGHDN and CDR2 FVKESK come from the germline V gene. This CDR3 region has 12 residues. The V and J ends lost 4 bases and 9 bases respectively, with 7 bases between them. CDR3 sequence: CASSRGGSPLHF. CDR3 coding DNA: TGTGCCAGCAGCCGGGGGGGTTCACCCCTCCACTTT.

This sequence joins TRBV5-4 and TRBJ2-3, with 8 bases aligning to TRBD2. V shed 4 bases, J shed 7 bases, and the junction held 17 bases outside the gene matches. This CDR3 comprises 17 residues. Germline CDR1 is SGHNT and CDR2 is YYREEE (reference sequence). CDR3 nucleotides: TGTGCCAGCAGCCCAAGTGGGCGGGGGGCACTCACTCATACGCAGTATTTT. Translating it yields CASSPSGRGALTHTQYF. Drawing the rest from reference TRBV5-4 and TRBJ2-3, the complete variable domain is ETGVTQSPTHLIKTRGQQVTLRCSSQSGHNTVSWYQQALGQGPQFIFQYYREEENGRGNFPPRFSGLQFPNYSSELNVNALELDDSALYLCASSPSGRGALTHTQYFGPGTRLTVL.

J is TRBJ2-5 and V is TRBV7-7, with TRBD2 identical over 8 bases. There are 16 residues in the CDR3. CDR1 SSHAT and CDR2 FNYEAQ come from the germline V gene (reference sequence). V lost 5 bases, J lost 7 bases, and 15 bases stayed unmatched. The CDR3 reads CASSPSGSGVGGTQYF. The CDR3 region has the DNA TGTGCCAGCAGCCCCTCGGGTAGCGGGGTCGGCGGGACCCAGTACTTC.

V usage is TRBV7-3 and J usage is TRBJ1-1; TRBD1 is a possible D gene (6 bases). The CDR3 sequence is 16 residues long. Germline V CDR1 and CDR2: SGHTA, FQGTGA. Trimming left V 1 base short and J 1 base short, with 13 bases between. The CDR3 protein is CASSLSGGRPNTEAFF. As DNA, the CDR3 is TGTGCCAGCAGCTTAAGCGGGGGCAGGCCGAACACTGAAGCTTTCTTT.

This rearrangement joins TRBV2 to TRBJ1-4, with TRBD1 matching over 9 bases. The V segment lost 2 bases and the J segment 2 bases; nucleotides outside the gene matches: 6. CDR3 length: 17 residues. The germline CDR1 and CDR2 sequences are SNHLY and FYNNEI. CDR3 DNA: TGTGCCAGCAGTGAATCCCGGACAGGGGTTACTAATGAAAAACTGTTTTTT. This codes for CASSESRTGVTNEKLFF.